One T cell receptor beta chain is described in this entry. What it recognizes is unknown. Patients in the study, people with chemo-refractory metastatic non-small-cell lung cancer, received focal radiation plus ipilimumab CTLA-4 blockade. The data were taken from a study of radiotherapy plus CTLA-4 blockade in lung cancer. Findings and caveats of the study: Among blood TCR repertoires after radiotherapy plus ipilimumab, tumor-derived clones expanded.

The method was immunoSEQ multiplex PCR; TCRdb's version includes in-frame clones alone and lacks a portion of them. The sample holds approximately 89,000 clones; around 83% are singletons and the top ten take 13% to 15%. The source material was peripheral blood, sampled from a patient treated with radiotherapy plus ipilimumab. The receptor's source is a human donor with non-small cell lung cancer that progressed on radiotherapy plus ipilimumab.

In DNA, the CDR3 is TGTGCCACCAGCAGAGAGACAGGGGTAGATGGCTACACCTTC. Residues: CATSRETGVDGYTF. The rearrangement links TRBV15 to TRBJ1-2, with 8 bases matching TRBD1. CDR1 LNHNV and CDR2 YYDKDF come from the germline V gene (reference sequence). J was trimmed by 6 bases and V by 0 bases; bases with no gene match: 3. The CDR3 contains 14 residues.